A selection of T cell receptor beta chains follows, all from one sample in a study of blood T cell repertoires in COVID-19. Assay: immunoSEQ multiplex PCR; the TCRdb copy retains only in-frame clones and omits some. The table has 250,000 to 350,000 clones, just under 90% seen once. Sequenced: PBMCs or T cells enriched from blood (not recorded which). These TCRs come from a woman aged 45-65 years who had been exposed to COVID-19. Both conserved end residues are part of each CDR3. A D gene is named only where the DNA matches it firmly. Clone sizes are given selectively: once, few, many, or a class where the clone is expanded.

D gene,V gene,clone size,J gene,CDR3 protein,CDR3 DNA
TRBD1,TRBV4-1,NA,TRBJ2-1,CASSVGQGPDEQFF,TGCGCCAGCAGCGTGGGACAGGGCCCTGATGAGCAGTTCTTC
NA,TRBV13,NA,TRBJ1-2,CASSLGPGQAGSDGYTF,TGTGCCAGCAGCCTAGGACCGGGACAAGCTGGTTCGGATGGCTACACCTTC
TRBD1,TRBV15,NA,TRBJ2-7,CATSSDRVGYEQYF,TGTGCCACCAGCAGCGACAGGGTCGGCTACGAGCAGTACTTC
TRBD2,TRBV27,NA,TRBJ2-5,CASSLLAGQETQYF,TGTGCCAGCAGTTTACTAGCGGGACAAGAGACCCAGTACTTC
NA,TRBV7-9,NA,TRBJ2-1,CASMTDRRDYNEQFF,TGTGCCAGCATGACGGACAGGAGGGATTACAATGAGCAGTTCTTC
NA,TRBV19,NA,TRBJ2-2,CASSPTGNTGELFF,TGTGCCAGTAGTCCCACAGGGAACACCGGGGAGCTGTTTTTT
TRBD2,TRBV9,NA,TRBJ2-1,CASSVGSSGPGNEQFF,TGTGCCAGCAGCGTAGGATCTAGCGGGCCAGGCAATGAGCAGTTCTTC
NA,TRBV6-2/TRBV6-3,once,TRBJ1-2,CASSYWGTTVRYTF,TGTGCCAGCAGTTACTGGGGGACTACGGTGCGCTACACCTTC
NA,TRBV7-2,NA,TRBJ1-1,CASSVTRYTEAFF,TGTGCCAGCAGCGTAACCCGGTACACTGAAGCTTTCTTT
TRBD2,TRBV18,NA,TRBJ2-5,CASSPWGGQETQYF,TGTGCCAGCTCACCGTGGGGGGGACAAGAGACCCAGTACTTC
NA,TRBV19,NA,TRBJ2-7,CASSRQDNEQYF,TGTGCCAGTAGTAGGCAAGACAACGAGCAGTACTTC
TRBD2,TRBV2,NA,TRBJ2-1,CASNPSGIQNEQFF,TGTGCCAGCAATCCTAGCGGAATTCAAAATGAGCAGTTCTTC
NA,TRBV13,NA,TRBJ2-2,CASSLAVTGELFF,TGTGCCAGCAGCTTAGCCGTCACCGGGGAGCTGTTTTTT
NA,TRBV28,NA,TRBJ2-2,CASSPGVWTPGELFF,TGTGCCAGCAGTCCGGGGGTGTGGACTCCCGGGGAGCTGTTTTTT
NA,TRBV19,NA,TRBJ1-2,CASSIVGANYGYTF,TGTGCCAGTAGTATAGTCGGGGCTAACTATGGCTACACCTTC
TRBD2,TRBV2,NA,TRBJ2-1,CASSDLTSGAHNEQFF,TGTGCCAGCAGTGATTTGACTAGCGGGGCGCACAATGAGCAGTTCTTC
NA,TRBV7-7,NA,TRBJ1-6,CASSPTKGRDYNSPLHF,TGTGCTAGCAGCCCCACGAAAGGCAGGGATTATAATTCACCCCTCCACTTT
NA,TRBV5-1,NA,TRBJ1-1,CASSLWGETNTEAFF,TGCGCCAGCAGCTTGTGGGGGGAGACTAACACTGAAGCTTTCTTT
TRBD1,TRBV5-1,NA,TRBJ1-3,CASSTSGTGVGNTIYF,TGCGCCAGCAGCACCTCCGGGACAGGGGTAGGAAACACCATATATTTT
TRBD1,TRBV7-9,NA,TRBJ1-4,CASSPGQATNEKLFF,TGTGCCAGCAGCCCCGGACAGGCAACTAATGAAAAACTGTTTTTT
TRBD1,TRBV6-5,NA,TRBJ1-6,CASSYLGQGSSPLHF,TGTGCCAGCAGTTACTTGGGACAGGGTTCCTCACCCCTCCACTTT
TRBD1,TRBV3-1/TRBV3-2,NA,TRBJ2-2,CASSQESGTGRPGELFF,TGTGCCAGCAGCCAAGAAAGTGGGACAGGGAGGCCCGGGGAGCTGTTTTTT
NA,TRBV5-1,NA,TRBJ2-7,CASRAPAGGEQYF,TGCGCCAGCAGGGCCCCGGCCGGGGGCGAGCAGTACTTC
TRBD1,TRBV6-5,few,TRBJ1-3,CASSIWGQAGNTIYF,TGTGCCAGCAGTATCTGGGGACAGGCTGGAAACACCATATATTTT
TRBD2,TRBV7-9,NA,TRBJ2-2,CASSAGGLKDTGELFF,TGTGCCAGCAGCGCGGGGGGGCTTAAGGACACCGGGGAGCTGTTTTTT
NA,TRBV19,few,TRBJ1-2,CASIPTAAGKAYTF,TGTGCCAGTATCCCTACCGCCGCAGGGAAAGCCTACACCTTC
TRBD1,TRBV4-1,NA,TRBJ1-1,CASSRTGVTEAFF,TGCGCCAGCAGCCGCACAGGGGTCACTGAAGCTTTCTTT
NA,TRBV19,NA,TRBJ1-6,CASTHLAGSPLHF,TGTGCCAGTACGCACCTGGCGGGGTCACCCCTCCACTTT
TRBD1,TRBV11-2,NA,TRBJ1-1,CASSFGTANTEAFF,TGTGCCAGCAGCTTCGGGACAGCGAACACTGAAGCTTTCTTT
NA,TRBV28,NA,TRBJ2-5,CASSSTRRDRETQYF,TGTGCCAGCAGTTCCACAAGGCGGGATAGGGAGACCCAGTACTTC
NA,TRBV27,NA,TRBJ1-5,CASSLSTGQNQPQHF,TGTGCCAGCAGTTTGTCGACAGGACAAAATCAGCCCCAGCATTTT
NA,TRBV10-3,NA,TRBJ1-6,CAISPTYNSPLHF,TGTGCCATCAGCCCCACTTATAATTCACCCCTCCACTTT
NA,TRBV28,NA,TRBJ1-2,CASSSAGANYGYTF,TGTGCCAGCAGTTCGGCCGGGGCTAACTATGGCTACACCTTC
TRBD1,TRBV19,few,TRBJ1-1,CASSQTGTGQQAFF,TGTGCCAGTAGTCAAACCGGGACAGGGCAACAAGCTTTCTTT
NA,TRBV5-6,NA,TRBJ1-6,CASSLAVSVYSPLHF,TGTGCCAGCAGCTTGGCCGTATCAGTTTATTCACCCCTCCACTTT
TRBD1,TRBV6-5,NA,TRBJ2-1,CASSTRDREDNEQFF,TGTGCCAGCAGTACCCGGGACAGGGAGGACAATGAGCAGTTCTTC
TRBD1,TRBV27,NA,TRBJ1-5,CATLDRGYSNQPQHF,TGTGCCACACTGGACAGGGGGTATAGCAATCAGCCCCAGCATTTT
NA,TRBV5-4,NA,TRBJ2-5,CASSFGPNSVETQYF,TGTGCCAGCAGCTTTGGACCCAATAGCGTAGAGACCCAGTACTTC
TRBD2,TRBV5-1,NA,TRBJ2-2,CASSLTGLAGSYTGELFF,TGCGCCAGCAGCTTGACGGGACTAGCGGGGTCCTACACCGGGGAGCTGTTTTTT
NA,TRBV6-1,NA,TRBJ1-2,CASSDSGAPSNYGYTF,TGTGCCAGCAGTGATTCAGGGGCACCCTCAAACTATGGCTACACCTTC
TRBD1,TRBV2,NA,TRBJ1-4,CASSVTGAGEKLFF,TGTGCCAGCAGTGTAACAGGGGCGGGTGAAAAACTGTTTTTT
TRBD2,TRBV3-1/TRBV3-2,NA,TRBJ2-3,CASSVGSGGVIDTQYF,TGTGCCAGCAGCGTCGGTAGCGGGGGCGTTATAGATACGCAGTATTTT
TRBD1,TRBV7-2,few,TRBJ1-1,CASSLAREVQGALYTEAFF,TGTGCCAGCAGCTTAGCCCGGGAAGTTCAGGGGGCTTTGTACACTGAAGCTTTCTTT
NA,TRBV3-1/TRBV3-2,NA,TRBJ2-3,CASSQDRGTDTQYF,TGTGCCAGCAGCCAAGATCGGGGCACAGATACGCAGTATTTT
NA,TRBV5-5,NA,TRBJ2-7,CASSLEKGGYEQYF,TGTGCCAGCAGCTTGGAGAAAGGGGGCTACGAGCAGTACTTC
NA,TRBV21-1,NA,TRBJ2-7,CASSKGAAETYEQYF,TGTGCCAGCAGCAAAGGCGCGGCAGAAACCTACGAGCAGTACTTC
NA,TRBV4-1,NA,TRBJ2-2,CASSQRQGTGELFF,TGCGCCAGCAGCCAACGGCAGGGGACCGGGGAGCTGTTTTTT
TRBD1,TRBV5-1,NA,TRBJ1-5,CASSPGTNRGINQPQHF,TGCGCCAGCAGCCCCGGGACCAACAGGGGGATTAATCAGCCCCAGCATTTT
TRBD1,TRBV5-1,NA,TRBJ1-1,CASSLDRDRMNTEAFF,TGCGCCAGCAGCCTCGACAGGGATAGGATGAACACTGAAGCTTTCTTT
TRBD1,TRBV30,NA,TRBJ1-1,CAWSVDRGNTEAFF,TGTGCCTGGAGTGTCGACAGGGGTAACACTGAAGCTTTCTTT